A selection of T cell receptor beta chains follows, all from one sample in a study of blood T cell repertoires in COVID-19. Assay used: immunoSEQ multiplex PCR; TCRdb lists only in-frame clones, some missing. The data hold 200,000 to 250,000 clones, with 84% observed a single time. Sequences were obtained from PBMCs or T cells enriched from blood (not recorded which). Source of these receptors: a woman aged 40 to 55 who had recovered from COVID-19. CDR3s include the opening cysteine and the closing phenylalanine or tryptophan. D genes are given only for firm matches. Size tells how often a clone was seen (once, few, many) or the class of an expanded clone, and some rows leave it out.

J gene	CDR3 length	clone size	V gene	D gene	CDR3 protein	CDR3 DNA
TRBJ2-1	16	.	TRBV24-1	TRBD2	CATSDSEAGEYNEQFF	TGTGCCACCAGTGATTCAGAAGCGGGAGAGTACAATGAGCAGTTCTTC
TRBJ2-1	14	.	TRBV14	TRBD2	CASSEISGSNEQFF	TGTGCCAGCAGCGAGATTAGCGGGAGTAATGAGCAGTTCTTC
TRBJ2-5	12	.	TRBV20-1	.	CSASSHQETQYF	TGCAGTGCTAGTTCTCACCAAGAGACCCAGTACTTC
TRBJ1-1	12	once	TRBV7-2	TRBD1	CASSFRTGEAFF	TGTGCCAGCAGCTTCCGGACAGGTGAAGCTTTCTTT
TRBJ1-6	15	.	TRBV28	TRBD1	CASSGGDRRNSPLHF	TGTGCCAGCAGTGGAGGGGACAGAAGAAATTCACCCCTCCACTTT
TRBJ2-1	14	.	TRBV21-1	.	CASSKGGGTGEQFF	TGTGCCAGCAGCAAAGGGGGGGGGACAGGTGAGCAGTTCTTC
TRBJ1-6	18	.	TRBV29-1	TRBD1	CSVEGKHRDRGTNSPLHF	TGCAGCGTTGAAGGGAAACACCGGGACAGGGGGACCAATTCACCCCTCCACTTT
TRBJ1-1	14	.	TRBV11-2	.	CASSNRVLNTEAFF	TGTGCCAGCAGCAACCGGGTCTTGAACACTGAAGCTTTCTTT
TRBJ1-3	13	.	TRBV13	.	CASSLGRGNTIYF	TGTGCCAGCAGCTTAGGCCGGGGAAACACCATATATTTT
TRBJ2-3	14	.	TRBV7-2	.	CASSLGGRPDTQYF	TGTGCCAGCAGCTTAGGGGGCCGCCCAGATACGCAGTATTTT
TRBJ2-2	17	once	TRBV21-1	.	CASSKGYWGRGTGELFF	.
TRBJ1-5	14	once	TRBV24-1	.	CATSETGTSQPQHF	TGTGCCACCAGTGAAACAGGGACCTCTCAGCCCCAGCATTTT
TRBJ2-3	16	.	TRBV6-2/TRBV6-3	TRBD2	CASSYSGLAGTDTQYF	TGTGCCAGCAGTTACTCGGGACTAGCGGGCACAGATACGCAGTATTTT
TRBJ1-2	12	many	TRBV19	.	CASSIGADGYTF	TGTGCCAGTAGTATTGGGGCTGATGGCTACACCTTC
TRBJ2-1	13	once	TRBV24-1	.	CATSDPEWNEQFF	TGTGCCACCAGTGACCCGGAGTGGAATGAGCAGTTCTTC
TRBJ1-5	13	.	TRBV10-3	TRBD1	CAISPGQNQPQHF	TGTGCCATCAGTCCGGGACAGAATCAGCCCCAGCATTTT
TRBJ1-3	13	few	TRBV12-3/TRBV12-4	.	CASSLIRGNTIYF	TGTGCCAGCAGTTTGATCCGGGGAAACACCATATATTTT
TRBJ1-2	12	.	TRBV6-5	.	CASSPEAGGYTF	TGTGCCAGCAGCCCCGAAGCGGGGGGCTACACCTTC
TRBJ1-2	14	.	TRBV7-2	TRBD1	CASSLGDRGYGYTF	TGTGCCAGCAGCTTAGGTGACAGGGGGTATGGCTACACCTTC
TRBJ1-1	14	.	TRBV5-1	.	CASSPGEGRPEAFF	TGCGCCAGCAGCCCCGGGGAGGGGCGCCCTGAAGCTTTCTTT
TRBJ2-3	12	.	TRBV6-2/TRBV6-3	.	CASSPLADTQYF	TGTGCCAGCAGTCCGCTAGCAGATACGCAGTATTTT
TRBJ2-5	14	.	TRBV13	TRBD1	CASSLGAGGETQYF	TGTGCCAGCAGCTTAGGGGCAGGGGGTGAGACCCAGTACTTC
TRBJ1-1	14	.	TRBV5-1	TRBD1	CASSQGQRATEAFF	TGCGCCAGCAGCCAGGGACAGCGAGCCACTGAAGCTTTCTTT
TRBJ2-3	18	once	TRBV14	TRBD2	CASSLLLRASGRADTQYF	TGTGCCAGCAGCCTACTCCTCCGGGCTAGCGGGAGGGCAGATACGCAGTATTTT
TRBJ2-3	20	.	TRBV19	.	CASSMRSPTRGKMVTDTQYF	TGTGCCAGTAGTATGCGTTCCCCAACCAGGGGCAAGATGGTCACAGATACGCAGTATTTT
TRBJ1-5	12	.	TRBV3-1/TRBV3-2	.	CASSHRGQPQHF	TGTGCCAGCAGCCATAGGGGGCAGCCCCAGCATTTT
TRBJ2-7	15	.	TRBV27	.	CASSLMQGIPYEQYF	TGTGCCAGCAGTTTGATGCAGGGTATACCCTACGAGCAGTACTTC
TRBJ1-2	13	.	TRBV5-1	TRBD1	CASSSTGNYGYTF	TGCGCCAGCAGCTCGACAGGGAACTATGGCTACACCTTC
TRBJ1-5	15	.	TRBV28	.	CASRTRGGLFQPQHF	TGTGCCAGCAGGACTCGGGGGGGCTTATTCCAGCCCCAGCATTTT
TRBJ1-1	14	.	TRBV18	.	CASSYGQTNTEAFF	TGTGCCAGCTCGTATGGACAGACCAACACTGAAGCTTTCTTT
TRBJ2-3	15	.	TRBV5-1	.	CASSLLTGAADTQYF	TGCGCCAGCAGCTTACTCACGGGAGCGGCAGATACGCAGTATTTT
TRBJ1-2	14	.	TRBV18	TRBD1	CASSLLDRGNGYTF	TGTGCCAGCTCACTACTGGACAGGGGTAATGGCTACACCTTC
TRBJ1-4	17	.	TRBV11-2	.	CVSRVRKQGMRTEKLFF	TGTGTCAGCAGAGTAAGGAAACAGGGTATGAGGACTGAAAAACTGTTTTTT
TRBJ2-2	15	once	TRBV29-1	TRBD2	CSVHSARECTGELFF	TGCAGCGTCCACTCGGCGCGGGAGTGCACCGGGGAGCTGTTTTTT
TRBJ2-2	14	.	TRBV3-1/TRBV3-2	.	CASRATKNTGELFF	TGTGCCAGCAGAGCGACTAAGAACACCGGGGAGCTGTTTTTT
TRBJ2-3	23	.	TRBV19	TRBD2	CASSIDPIRGTSGSSRKTDTQYF	TGTGCCAGTAGTATAGATCCCATTAGAGGTACTAGCGGGAGTAGTAGAAAAACAGATACGCAGTATTTT
TRBJ1-2	13	.	TRBV12-3/TRBV12-4	TRBD1	CASSRDRNYGYTF	TGTGCCAGCAGCCGGGACAGAAACTATGGCTACACCTTC
TRBJ2-5	13	.	TRBV19	TRBD2	CASGMSGQETQYF	TGTGCAAGCGGGATGTCGGGTCAAGAGACCCAGTACTTC
TRBJ2-1	14	.	TRBV11-2	.	CASSEGLDLGEQFF	TGTGCCAGCAGCGAAGGACTTGACCTAGGTGAGCAGTTCTTC
TRBJ2-7	17	once	TRBV30	TRBD1	CAWSVPWDRGISYEQYF	TGTGCCTGGAGTGTACCCTGGGACAGGGGGATTTCTTACGAGCAGTACTTC
TRBJ1-5	17	.	TRBV28	.	CASSSNRGGMFEQPQHF	TGTGCCAGCAGTTCCAATAGGGGTGGTATGTTTGAGCAGCCCCAGCATTTT
TRBJ1-3	13	.	TRBV7-2	.	CASSPKAGNTIYF	TGTGCCAGCAGCCCAAAAGCCGGAAACACCATATATTTT
TRBJ1-5	15	once	TRBV4-1	.	CASRDPGKGNQPQHF	TGCGCCAGCAGGGACCCGGGGAAGGGAAATCAGCCCCAGCATTTT
TRBJ2-1	15	.	TRBV7-6	TRBD2	CASSATSGFYNEQFF	TGTGCCAGCAGCGCGACTAGCGGGTTCTACAATGAGCAGTTCTTC
TRBJ2-7	15	.	TRBV6-5	.	CASAWHRVSSYEQYF	TGTGCCAGCGCCTGGCACAGGGTTAGCTCCTACGAGCAGTACTTC
TRBJ2-3	13	.	TRBV24-1	.	CATSGGRIDTQYF	TGTGCCACCAGTGGAGGGAGGATAGATACGCAGTATTTT
TRBJ2-7	15	.	TRBV7-9	TRBD1	CASSSTGTGYYEQYF	TGTGCCAGCAGCTCAACCGGGACAGGGTACTACGAGCAGTACTTC
TRBJ1-2	12	.	TRBV29-1	.	CSVDPPSGGYTF	TGCAGCGTTGATCCCCCCTCGGGTGGCTACACCTTC
TRBJ2-3	16	.	TRBV27	TRBD2	CASSQSPGLATDTQYF	TGTGCCAGCAGTCAGAGCCCGGGACTAGCAACAGATACGCAGTATTTT
TRBJ1-2	15	.	TRBV19	TRBD1	CASSLDRGAGYGYTF	TGTGCCAGTAGTCTAGACAGGGGCGCCGGCTATGGCTACACCTTC
TRBJ2-2	15	.	TRBV19	.	CASSMSDTGRGELFF	TGTGCCAGTAGTATGTCCGATACAGGGAGAGGGGAGCTGTTTTTT
TRBJ2-4	14	.	TRBV5-5	.	CASSLLEAKNIQYF	TGTGCCAGCAGCTTGTTAGAAGCCAAAAACATTCAGTACTTC
TRBJ2-2	14	few	TRBV29-1	TRBD2	CSVRGGGSAGELFF	TGCAGCGTTCGGGGGGGCGGGAGCGCCGGGGAGCTGTTTTTT